This TCR beta chain was documented in a study of cytomegalovirus exposure and HLA in healthy donors. Regarding the study as a whole: Because they were indistinguishable, some V segments, including TRBV6-2 and TRBV6-3, were excluded. In a later analysis, at a false discovery rate of 0.05, 15,000 to 20,000 TCR beta sequences matched HLA alleles. A later analysis showed that HLA-associated TCR beta chains had undergone more clonal expansion than equally common others.

CDR1 is MRHNA and CDR2 is SNTAGT in the germline V gene. V lost 4 bases, J lost 4 bases, and 14 bases lay in between. This CDR3 comprises 15 residues. On this clone itself: As yet, its antigen is unknown.

The PCR had 60 Vbeta and 13 Jbeta primers. Original processing notes: In a later analysis, the count reached 76 million or so unique TCR beta chains, with roughly 11 million shared. Clones were read by immunoSEQ multiplex PCR, and TCRdb kept only the in-frame ones, dropping some. V, J and clone size reflect that table, while D and trimming were determined from the DNA. This table has 200,000 or so clones, approximately 80% appearing once. The sequenced material came from PBMCs. This receptor was identified in a boy aged 2 to 9 in good health and CMV-seronegative. The J gene is TRBJ2-1, the V gene TRBV6-4, with a tentative D call TRBD2 (6 bases). This CDR3 is CASSVRGDGYNEQFF. The CDR3 bases are TGTGCCAGCAGTGTGCGGGGAGACGGGTACAATGAGCAGTTCTTC.